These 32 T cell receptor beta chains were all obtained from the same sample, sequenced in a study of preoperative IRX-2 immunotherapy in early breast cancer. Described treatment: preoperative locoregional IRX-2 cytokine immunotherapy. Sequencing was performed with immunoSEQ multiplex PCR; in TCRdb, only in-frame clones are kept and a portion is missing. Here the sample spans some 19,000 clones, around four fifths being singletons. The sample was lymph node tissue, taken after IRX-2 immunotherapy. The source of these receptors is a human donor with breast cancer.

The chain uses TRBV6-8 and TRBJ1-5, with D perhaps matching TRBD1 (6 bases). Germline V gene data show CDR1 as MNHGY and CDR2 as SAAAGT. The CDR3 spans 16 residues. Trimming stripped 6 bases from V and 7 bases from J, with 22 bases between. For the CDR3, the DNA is TGTGCCAGCAGCCTACAGGGTAGCAGGGCCGGGCAGCCCCAGCATTTT. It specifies CASSLQGSRAGQPQHF.

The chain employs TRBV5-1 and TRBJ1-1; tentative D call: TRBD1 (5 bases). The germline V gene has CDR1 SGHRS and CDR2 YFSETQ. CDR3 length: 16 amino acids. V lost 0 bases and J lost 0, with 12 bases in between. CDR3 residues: CASSLDDSYMNTEAFF. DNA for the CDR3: TGCGCCAGCAGCTTGGATGACAGCTACATGAACACTGAAGCTTTCTTT.

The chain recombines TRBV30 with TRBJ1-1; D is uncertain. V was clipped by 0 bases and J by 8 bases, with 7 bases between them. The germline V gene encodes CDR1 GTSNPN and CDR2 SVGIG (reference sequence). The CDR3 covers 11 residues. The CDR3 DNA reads TGTGCCTGGAGTGTATCCAGAGAAGCTTTCTTT. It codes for CAWSVSREAFF.

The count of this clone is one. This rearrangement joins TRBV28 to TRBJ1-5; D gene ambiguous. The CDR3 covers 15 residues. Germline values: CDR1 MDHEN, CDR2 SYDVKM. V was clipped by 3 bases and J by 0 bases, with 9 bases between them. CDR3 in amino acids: CASSFSFNSNQPQHF. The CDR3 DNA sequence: TGTGCCAGCAGTTTTTCTTTCAATAGCAATCAGCCCCAGCATTTT. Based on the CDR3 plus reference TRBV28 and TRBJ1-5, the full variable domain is DVKVTQSSRYLVKRTGEKVFLECVQDMDHENMFWYRQDPGLGLRLIYFSYDVKMKEKGDIPEGYSVSREKKERFSLILESASTNQTSMYLCASSFSFNSNQPQHFGDGTRLSIL.

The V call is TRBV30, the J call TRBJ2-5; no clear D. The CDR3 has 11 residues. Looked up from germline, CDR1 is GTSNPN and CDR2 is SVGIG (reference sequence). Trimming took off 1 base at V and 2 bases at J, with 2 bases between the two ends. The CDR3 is CAWSGQETQYF. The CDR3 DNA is TGTGCCTGGAGTGGTCAAGAGACCCAGTACTTC.

The CDR3 sequence: CASSSLMGGELFF. DNA of the CDR3: TGTGCCAGCAGTTCCCTTATGGGCGGGGAGCTGTTTTTT. The rearrangement links TRBV6-8 to TRBJ2-2, with D hard to call. From germline, CDR1 is MNHGY and CDR2 SAAAGT. This CDR3 contains 13 residues. Trimming pared 4 bases from V and 7 bases from J, leaving 10 bases between.

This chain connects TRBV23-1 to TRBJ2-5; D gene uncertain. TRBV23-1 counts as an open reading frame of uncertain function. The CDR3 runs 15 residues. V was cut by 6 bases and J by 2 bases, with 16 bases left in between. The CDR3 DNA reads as TGCGCCAGCAGCCAAGCCCACAGCGAACAAGAGACCCAGTACTTC. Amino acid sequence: CASSQAHSEQETQYF.

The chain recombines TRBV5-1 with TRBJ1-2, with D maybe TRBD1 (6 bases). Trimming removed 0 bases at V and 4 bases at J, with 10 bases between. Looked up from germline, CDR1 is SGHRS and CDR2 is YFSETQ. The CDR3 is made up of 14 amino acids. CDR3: CASSLEARGYGYTF. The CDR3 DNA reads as TGCGCCAGCAGCTTGGAGGCCAGGGGCTATGGCTACACCTTC.

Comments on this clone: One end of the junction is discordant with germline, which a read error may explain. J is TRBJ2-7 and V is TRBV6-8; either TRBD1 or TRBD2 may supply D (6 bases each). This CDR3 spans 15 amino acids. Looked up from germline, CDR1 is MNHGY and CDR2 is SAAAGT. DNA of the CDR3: TGTGCCAGCAGTTACATGGGGGGCGCTTCCTTCGAGCAGTACTTC. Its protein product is CASSYMGGASFEQYF.

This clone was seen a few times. CDR3: CASSPNRERTEAFF. Written as DNA, the CDR3 is TGTGCCAGCTCACCAAACAGGGAAAGGACTGAAGCTTTCTTT. This rearrangement joins TRBV18 to TRBJ1-1; TRBD1 is a possible D gene (6 bases). Germline V gene data show CDR1 as KGHSH and CDR2 as LQKENI. The length of the CDR3 is 14 residues. V lost 2 bases and J 5 bases, leaving 12 bases between the germline ends.

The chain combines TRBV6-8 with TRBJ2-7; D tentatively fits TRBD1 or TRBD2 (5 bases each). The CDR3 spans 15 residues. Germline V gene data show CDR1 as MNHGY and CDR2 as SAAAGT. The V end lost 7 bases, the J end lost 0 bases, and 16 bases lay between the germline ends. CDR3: CASTARSGSSYEQYF. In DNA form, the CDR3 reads TGTGCCAGCACGGCGAGATCAGGGAGCTCCTACGAGCAGTACTTC.

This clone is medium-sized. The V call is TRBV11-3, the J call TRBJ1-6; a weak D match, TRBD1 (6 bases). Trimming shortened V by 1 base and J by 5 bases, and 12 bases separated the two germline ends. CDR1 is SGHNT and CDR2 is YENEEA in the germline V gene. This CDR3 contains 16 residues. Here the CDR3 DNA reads TGTGCCAGCAGCTTAGGATCTCCAGGGGATAATTCACCCCTCCACTTT. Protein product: CASSLGSPGDNSPLHF.

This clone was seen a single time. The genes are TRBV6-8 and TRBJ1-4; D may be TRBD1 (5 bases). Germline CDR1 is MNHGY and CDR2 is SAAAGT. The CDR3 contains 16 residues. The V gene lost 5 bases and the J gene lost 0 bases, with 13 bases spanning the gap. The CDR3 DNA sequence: TGTGCCAGCAGTCCCCTAAGGGGCGCAACTAATGAAAAACTGTTTTTT. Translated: CASSPLRGATNEKLFF.

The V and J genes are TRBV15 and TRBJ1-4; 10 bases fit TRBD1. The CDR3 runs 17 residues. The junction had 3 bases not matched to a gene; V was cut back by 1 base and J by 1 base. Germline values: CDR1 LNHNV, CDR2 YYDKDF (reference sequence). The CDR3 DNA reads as TGTGCCACCAGCAGAGTGGGGACAGGGGAAACTAATGAAAAACTGTTTTTT. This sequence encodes CATSRVGTGETNEKLFF. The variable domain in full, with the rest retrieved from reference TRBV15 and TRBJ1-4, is DAMVIQNPRYQVTQFGKPVTLSCSQTLNHNVMYWYQQKSSQAPKLLFHYYDKDFNNEADTPDNFQSRRPNTSFCFLDIRSPGLGDTAMYLCATSRVGTGETNEKLFFGSGTQLSVL.

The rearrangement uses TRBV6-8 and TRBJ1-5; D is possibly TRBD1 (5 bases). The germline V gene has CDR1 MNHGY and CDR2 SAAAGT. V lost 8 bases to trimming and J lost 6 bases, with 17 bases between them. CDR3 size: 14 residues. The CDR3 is CASGSGGIPQPQHF. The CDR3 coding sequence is TGTGCCAGCGGTTCCGGGGGAATTCCTCAGCCCCAGCATTTT.

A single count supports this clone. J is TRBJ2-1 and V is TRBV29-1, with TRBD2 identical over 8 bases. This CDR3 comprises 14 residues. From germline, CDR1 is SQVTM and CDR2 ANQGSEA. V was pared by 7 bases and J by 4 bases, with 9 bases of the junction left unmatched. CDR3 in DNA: TGCAGCGCCCTTGGAAGCGGGAGTTACAATGAGCAGTTCTTC. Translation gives CSALGSGSYNEQFF.

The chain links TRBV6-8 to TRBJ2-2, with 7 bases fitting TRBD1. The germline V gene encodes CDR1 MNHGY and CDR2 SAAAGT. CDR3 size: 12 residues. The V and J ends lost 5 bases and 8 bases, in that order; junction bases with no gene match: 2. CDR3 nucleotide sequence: TGTGCCAGCAGTCACAGGGGAGGGGAGCTGTTTTTT. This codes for CASSHRGGELFF.

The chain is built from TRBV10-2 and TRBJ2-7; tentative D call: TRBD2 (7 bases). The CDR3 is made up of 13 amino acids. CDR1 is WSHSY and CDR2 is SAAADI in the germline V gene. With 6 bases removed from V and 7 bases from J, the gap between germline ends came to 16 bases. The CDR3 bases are TGCGCCAGCAGGGCGGGGGCAACGGGTGAGCAGTACTTC. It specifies CASRAGATGEQYF.

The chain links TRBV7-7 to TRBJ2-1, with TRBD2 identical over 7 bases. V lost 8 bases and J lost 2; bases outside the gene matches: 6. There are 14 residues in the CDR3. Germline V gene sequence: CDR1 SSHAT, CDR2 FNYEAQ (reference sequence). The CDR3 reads CASHPSGPYNEQFF. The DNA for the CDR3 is TGTGCCAGCCATCCTAGCGGACCCTACAATGAGCAGTTCTTC.

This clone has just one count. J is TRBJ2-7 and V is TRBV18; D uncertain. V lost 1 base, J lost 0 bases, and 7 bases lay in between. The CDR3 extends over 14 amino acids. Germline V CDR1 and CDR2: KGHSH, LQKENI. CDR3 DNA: TGTGCCAGCTCACCACAGCGCACCTCCTACGAGCAGTACTTC. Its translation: CASSPQRTSYEQYF. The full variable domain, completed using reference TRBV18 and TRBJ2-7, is NAGVMQNPRHLVRRRGQEARLRCSPMKGHSHVYWYRQLPEEGLKFMVYLQKENIIDESGMPKERFSAEFPKEGPSILRIQQVVRGDSAAYFCASSPQRTSYEQYFGPGTRLTVT.

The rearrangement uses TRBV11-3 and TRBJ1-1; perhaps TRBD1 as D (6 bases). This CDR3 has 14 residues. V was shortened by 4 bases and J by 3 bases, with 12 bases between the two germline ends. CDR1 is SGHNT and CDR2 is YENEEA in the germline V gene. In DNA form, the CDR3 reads TGTGCCAGCAGCTCACAGGGTTTTGACACTGAAGCTTTCTTT. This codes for CASSSQGFDTEAFF.

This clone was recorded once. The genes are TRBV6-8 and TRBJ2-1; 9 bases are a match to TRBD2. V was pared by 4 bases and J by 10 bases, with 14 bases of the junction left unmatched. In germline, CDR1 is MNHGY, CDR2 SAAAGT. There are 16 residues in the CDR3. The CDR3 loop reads CASSSPRASGAKEQFF. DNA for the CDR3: TGTGCCAGCAGTTCGCCCCGGGCTAGCGGGGCGAAGGAGCAGTTCTTC.

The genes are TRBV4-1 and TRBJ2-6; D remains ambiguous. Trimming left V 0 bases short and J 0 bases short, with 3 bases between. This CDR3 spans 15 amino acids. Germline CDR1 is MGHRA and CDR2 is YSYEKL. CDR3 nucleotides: TGCGCCAGCAGCCAAGATCCCTCTGGGGCCAACGTCCTGACTTTC. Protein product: CASSQDPSGANVLTF.

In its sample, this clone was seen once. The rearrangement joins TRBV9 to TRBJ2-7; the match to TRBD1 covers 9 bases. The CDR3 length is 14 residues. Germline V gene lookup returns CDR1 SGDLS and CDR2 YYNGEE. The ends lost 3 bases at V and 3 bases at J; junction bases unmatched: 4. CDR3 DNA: TGTGCCAGCAGCGCCCGGGACAGGGACTACGAGCAGTACTTC. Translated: CASSARDRDYEQYF.

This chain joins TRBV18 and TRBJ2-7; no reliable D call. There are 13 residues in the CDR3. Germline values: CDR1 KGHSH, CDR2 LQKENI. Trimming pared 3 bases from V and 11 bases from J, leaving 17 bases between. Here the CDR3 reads CASSPRTAEGKYF. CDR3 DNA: TGTGCCAGCTCACCCAGAACGGCTGAAGGGAAGTACTTC.

CDR3 region: CASSLNTDGFTDTQYF. CDR3 in DNA: TGCGCCAGCAGCCTTAATACCGACGGGTTCACAGATACGCAGTATTTT. V is TRBV1 and J is TRBJ2-3; TRBD2, the D gene given by the table, was not confirmed from the DNA. TRBV1 is assigned pseudogene status. This CDR3 is 16 amino acids long.

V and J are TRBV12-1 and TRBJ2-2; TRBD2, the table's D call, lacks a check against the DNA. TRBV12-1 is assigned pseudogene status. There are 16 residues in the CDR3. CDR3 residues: CASRYTGTLSTGELFF. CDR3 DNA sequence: TGTGCCAGCAGATACACGGGAACTTTGAGCACCGGGGAGCTGTTTTTT.

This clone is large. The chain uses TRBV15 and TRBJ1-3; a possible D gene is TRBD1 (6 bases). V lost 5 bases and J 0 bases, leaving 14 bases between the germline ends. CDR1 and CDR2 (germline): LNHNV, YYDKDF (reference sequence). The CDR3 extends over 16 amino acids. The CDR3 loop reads CATSEPGQLSGNTIYF. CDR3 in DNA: TGTGCCACCAGCGAACCGGGACAACTCTCTGGAAACACCATATATTTT.

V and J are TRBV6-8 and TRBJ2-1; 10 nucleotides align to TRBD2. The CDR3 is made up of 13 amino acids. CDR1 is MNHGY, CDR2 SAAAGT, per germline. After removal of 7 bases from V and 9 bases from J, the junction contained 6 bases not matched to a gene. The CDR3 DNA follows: TGTGCCAGCACCCAAATAGCGGGAGGTGAGCAGTTCTTC. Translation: CASTQIAGGEQFF.

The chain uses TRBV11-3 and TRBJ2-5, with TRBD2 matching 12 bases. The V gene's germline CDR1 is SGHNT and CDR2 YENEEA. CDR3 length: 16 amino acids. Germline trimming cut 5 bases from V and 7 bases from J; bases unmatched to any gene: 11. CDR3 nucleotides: TGTGCCAGCAGCCCCACCCGGACTAGCGGGGTAGGGACCCAGTACTTC. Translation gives CASSPTRTSGVGTQYF.

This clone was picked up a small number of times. CDR3 sequence reads: CSVRGRQGAHEQYF. As DNA, the CDR3 is TGCAGCGTTCGTGGACGCCAGGGGGCGCATGAGCAGTACTTC. This chain links TRBV29-1 with TRBJ2-7, with TRBD1 identical over 8 bases. V lost 5 bases to trimming and J lost 7 bases; unmatched junction nucleotides: 13. Germline-derived CDR1 and CDR2 are SQVTM and ANQGSEA. This CDR3 comprises 14 residues.

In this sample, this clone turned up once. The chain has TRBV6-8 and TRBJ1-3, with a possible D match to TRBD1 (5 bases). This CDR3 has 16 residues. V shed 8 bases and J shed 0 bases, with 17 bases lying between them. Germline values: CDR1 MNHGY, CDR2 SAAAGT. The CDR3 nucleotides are TGTGCCAGCGGCCGTGATGGGGCGAGCTCTGGAAACACCATATATTTT. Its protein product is CASGRDGASSGNTIYF.